The text below deals with one T cell receptor beta chain. Its specificity is unknown. This CDR3 contains 16 residues. Germline lookup yields CDR1 MNHEY and CDR2 SMNVEV (reference sequence). Trimming pared 5 bases from V and 0 bases from J, leaving 13 bases between. The record originates from a study of shared clonotypes between healthy human individuals. Broader study findings: The naive CD4 repertoires of several donors were compared, and approximately 5.3% of clonotypes were shared. Non-shared clonotypes displayed generation probabilities falling below those of clonotypes present in all four donors.

It was 150 to 250 ng DNA, 31,000 or so T cell genomes, that sorted-subset replicate PCRs used. Repertoires were generated with immunoSEQ multiplex PCR, while TCRdb's copy carries only in-frame clones and drops some. The data contain approximately 2,200,000 clones, about 93% of them seen just once; the ten biggest clones take up about 1.8%. Naive CD8 populations comprised CD45RO-negative cells positively selected for CCR7, excluding terminally differentiated effector memory CD45RA+ cells. The receptor's source is a man aged 18 to 35 in good health. Some clones in this sample may be carry-over from other donors' samples. The chain uses TRBV27 and TRBJ2-2; perhaps TRBD1 as D (7 bases). Input material: naive CD8+ T cells from PBMCs. The CDR3 is CASSPRGTANTGELFF. The DNA of the CDR3 is TGTGCCAGCAGTCCACGGGGGACAGCGAACACCGGGGAGCTGTTTTTT.